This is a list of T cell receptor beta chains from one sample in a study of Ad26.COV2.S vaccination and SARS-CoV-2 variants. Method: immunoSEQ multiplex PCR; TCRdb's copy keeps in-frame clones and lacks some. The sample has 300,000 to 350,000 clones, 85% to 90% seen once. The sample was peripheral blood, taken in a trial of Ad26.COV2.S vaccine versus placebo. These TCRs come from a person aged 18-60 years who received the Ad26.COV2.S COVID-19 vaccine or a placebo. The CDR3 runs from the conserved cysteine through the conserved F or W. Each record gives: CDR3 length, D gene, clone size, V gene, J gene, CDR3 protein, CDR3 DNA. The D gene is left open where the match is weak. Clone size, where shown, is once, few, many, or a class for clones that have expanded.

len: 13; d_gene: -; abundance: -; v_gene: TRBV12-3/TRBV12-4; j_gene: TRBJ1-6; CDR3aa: CASSQGGGSPLHF; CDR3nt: TGTGCCAGCAGTCAAGGGGGGGGATCACCCCTCCACTTT
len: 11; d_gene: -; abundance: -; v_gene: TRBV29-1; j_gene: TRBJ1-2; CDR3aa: CSVVANYGYTF; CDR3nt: TGCAGCGTTGTGGCTAACTATGGCTACACCTTC
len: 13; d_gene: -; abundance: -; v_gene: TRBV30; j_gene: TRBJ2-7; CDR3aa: CAWSRQGPYEQYF; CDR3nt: TGTGCCTGGAGTCGGCAGGGTCCGTACGAGCAGTACTTC
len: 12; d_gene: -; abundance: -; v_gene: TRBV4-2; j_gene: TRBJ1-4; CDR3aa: CASSQSRGKLFF; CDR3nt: TGTGCCAGCAGCCAAAGTCGCGGAAAACTGTTTTTT
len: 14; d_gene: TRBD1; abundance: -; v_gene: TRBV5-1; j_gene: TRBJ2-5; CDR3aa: CASSLGQGGETQYF; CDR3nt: TGCGCCAGCAGCTTAGGACAGGGTGGTGAGACCCAGTACTTC
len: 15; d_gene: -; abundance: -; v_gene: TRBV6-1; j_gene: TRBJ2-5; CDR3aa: CASSEAAGTQETQYF; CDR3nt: TGTGCCAGCAGTGAAGCTGCGGGGACTCAAGAGACCCAGTACTTC
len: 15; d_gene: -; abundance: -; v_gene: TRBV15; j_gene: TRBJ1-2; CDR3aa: CATSPRSGQSYGYTF; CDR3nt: TGTGCCACCAGCCCCCGGTCGGGGCAAAGCTATGGCTACACCTTC
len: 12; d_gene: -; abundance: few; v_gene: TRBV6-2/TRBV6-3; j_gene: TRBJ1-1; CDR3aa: CASSLRYTEAFF; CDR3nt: TGTGCCAGCAGTTTGCGGTACACTGAAGCTTTCTTT
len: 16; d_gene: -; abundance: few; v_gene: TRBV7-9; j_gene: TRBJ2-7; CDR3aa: CASSLATGGVRNEQYF; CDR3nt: TGTGCCAGCAGCTTAGCAACAGGAGGGGTTAGGAACGAGCAGTACTTC
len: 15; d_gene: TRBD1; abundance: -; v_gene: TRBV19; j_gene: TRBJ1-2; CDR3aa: CASSLGQGIGYGYTF; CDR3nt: TGTGCCAGTAGCCTCGGACAGGGGATAGGATATGGCTACACCTTC
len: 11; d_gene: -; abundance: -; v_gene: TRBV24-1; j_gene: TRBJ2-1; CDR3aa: CATSDFNEQFF; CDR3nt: TGTGCCACCAGTGATTTCAATGAGCAGTTCTTC
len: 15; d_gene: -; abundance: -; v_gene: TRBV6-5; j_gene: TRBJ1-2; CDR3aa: CASSTGAFKNYGYTF; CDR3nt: TGTGCCAGCTCAACCGGGGCCTTCAAGAACTATGGCTACACCTTC
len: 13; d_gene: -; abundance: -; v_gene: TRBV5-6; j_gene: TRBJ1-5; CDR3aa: CASSFGNNQPQHF; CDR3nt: TGTGCCAGCAGCTTCGGCAACAATCAGCCCCAGCATTTT
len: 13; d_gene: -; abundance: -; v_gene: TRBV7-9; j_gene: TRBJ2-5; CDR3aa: CASSFGRIYPQYF; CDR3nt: TGTGCCAGCAGCTTTGGACGTATTTATCCCCAGTACTTC
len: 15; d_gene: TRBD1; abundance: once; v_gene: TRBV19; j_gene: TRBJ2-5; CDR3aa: CASSKWTGTQETQYF; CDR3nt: TGTGCCAGTAGTAAGTGGACAGGGACGCAAGAGACCCAGTACTTC
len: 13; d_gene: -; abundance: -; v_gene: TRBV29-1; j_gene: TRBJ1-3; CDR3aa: CSVWDNSGNTIYF; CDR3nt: TGCAGCGTTTGGGACAACTCTGGAAACACCATATATTTT
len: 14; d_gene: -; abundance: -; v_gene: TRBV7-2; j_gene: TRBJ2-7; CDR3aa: CASSLNRIGYEQYF; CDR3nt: TGTGCCAGCAGCTTAAACAGAATTGGTTACGAGCAGTACTTC
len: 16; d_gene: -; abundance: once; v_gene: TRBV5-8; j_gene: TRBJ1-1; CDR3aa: CASSGRPDFDPTEAFF; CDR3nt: TGTGCCAGCAGCGGCCGTCCCGACTTCGACCCCACTGAAGCTTTCTTT
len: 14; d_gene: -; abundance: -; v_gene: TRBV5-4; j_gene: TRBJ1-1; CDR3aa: CASSLRQTNTEAFF; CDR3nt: TGTGCCAGCAGCTTGCGGCAGACGAACACTGAAGCTTTCTTT
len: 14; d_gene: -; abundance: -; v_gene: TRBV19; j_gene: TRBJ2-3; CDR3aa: CASSIAGVRDTQYF; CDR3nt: TGTGCCAGTAGTATAGCCGGGGTTAGAGATACGCAGTATTTT
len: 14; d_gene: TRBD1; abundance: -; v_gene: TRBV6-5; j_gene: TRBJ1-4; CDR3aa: CASRAGGTNEKLFF; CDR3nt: TGTGCCAGCAGGGCAGGGGGAACTAATGAAAAACTGTTTTTT
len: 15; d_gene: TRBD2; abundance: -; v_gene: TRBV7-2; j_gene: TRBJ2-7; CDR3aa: CASSRSGGIFYEQYF; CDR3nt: TGTGCCAGCAGCCGCAGCGGGGGGATTTTCTACGAGCAGTACTTC
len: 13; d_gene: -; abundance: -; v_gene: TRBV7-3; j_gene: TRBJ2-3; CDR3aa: CASSLTGADTQYF; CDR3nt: TGTGCCAGCAGCTTAACCGGGGCAGATACGCAGTATTTT
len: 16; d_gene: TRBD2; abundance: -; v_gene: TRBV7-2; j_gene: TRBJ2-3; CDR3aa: CASSAGLAGGTDTQYF; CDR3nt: TGTGCCAGCAGCGCGGGACTAGCGGGGGGCACAGATACGCAGTATTTT
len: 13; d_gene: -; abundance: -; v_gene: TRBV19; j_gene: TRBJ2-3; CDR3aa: CASSPGGTDTQYF; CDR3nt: TGTGCCAGTAGCCCAGGGGGGACAGATACGCAGTATTTT
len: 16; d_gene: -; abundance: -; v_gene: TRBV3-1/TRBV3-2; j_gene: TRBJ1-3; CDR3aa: CASSQSLGTMRDTIYF; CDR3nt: TGTGCCAGCAGCCAAAGTCTCGGGACGATGAGGGACACCATATATTTT
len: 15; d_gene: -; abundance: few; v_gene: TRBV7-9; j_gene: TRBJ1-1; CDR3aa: CASSLGGGWSTEAFF; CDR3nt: TGTGCCAGCAGCTTGGGTGGGGGATGGAGCACTGAAGCTTTCTTT
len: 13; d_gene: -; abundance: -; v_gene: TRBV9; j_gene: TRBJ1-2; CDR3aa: CASSVRGHEGYTF; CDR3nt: TGTGCCAGCAGCGTAAGGGGACACGAAGGCTACACCTTC
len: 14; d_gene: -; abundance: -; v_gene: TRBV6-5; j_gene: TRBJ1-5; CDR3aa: CASSTEYSNQPQHF; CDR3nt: TGTGCCAGCAGCACGGAGTATAGCAATCAGCCCCAGCATTTT
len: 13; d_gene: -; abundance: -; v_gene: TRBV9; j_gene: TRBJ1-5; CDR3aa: CASSVDTHQPQHF; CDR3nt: TGTGCCAGCAGCGTCGATACCCATCAGCCCCAGCATTTT
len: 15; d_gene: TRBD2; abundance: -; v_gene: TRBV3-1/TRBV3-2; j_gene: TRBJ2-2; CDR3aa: CASSQPGLASGELFF; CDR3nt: TGTGCCAGCAGCCAGCCGGGACTAGCTTCCGGGGAGCTGTTTTTT
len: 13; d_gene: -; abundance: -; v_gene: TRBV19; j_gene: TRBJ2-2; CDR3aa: CASKWRNTGELFF; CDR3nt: TGTGCCAGTAAATGGAGAAACACCGGGGAGCTGTTTTTT
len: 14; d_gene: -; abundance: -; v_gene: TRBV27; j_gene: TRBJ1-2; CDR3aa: CASSPPFTNYGYTF; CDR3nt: TGTGCCAGCAGCCCCCCTTTCACTAACTATGGCTACACCTTC
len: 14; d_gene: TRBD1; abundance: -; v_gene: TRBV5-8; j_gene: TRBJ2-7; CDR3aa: CASSRTGRNYEQYF; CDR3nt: TGTGCCAGCAGCCGGACAGGGCGGAACTACGAGCAGTACTTC
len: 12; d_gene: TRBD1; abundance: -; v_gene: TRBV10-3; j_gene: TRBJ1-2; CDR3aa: CAVKGTGGGYTF; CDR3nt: TGTGCCGTTAAGGGGACAGGGGGCGGCTACACCTTC